Presented here are 20 T cell receptor beta chains from one specimen sequenced in a study of blood T cells in healthy people across ages. The use of a sample-barcoded 5' primer and a J-beta primer mix characterized a second PCR of roughly 6 to 11 cycles. TCRdb called the 5' RACE reads again in MiXCR, with one record for every CDR3 protein. The sample shows over 1,500,000 distinct CDR3 sequences, roughly 49% of them seen only once. The source material was blood. The origin of the receptors is a woman aged 35 to 49 in good health.

This clonotype has only a few counts. A read error may be the cause here, since a much bigger clone is one base away. The chain is built from TRBV7-2 and TRBJ2-3; D unclear. Germline CDR1 and CDR2: SGHTA and FQGNSA. V lost 5 bases to trimming and J lost 5 bases, with 5 bases between them. This CDR3 comprises 11 residues. In DNA, the CDR3 is TGTGCCAGCAGCAACAGAGATACGCAGTATTTT. The encoded protein is CASSNRDTQYF. The variable domain in full, with the rest retrieved from reference TRBV7-2 and TRBJ2-3, is GAGVSQSPSNKVTEKGKDVELRCDPISGHTALYWYRQSLGQGLEFLIYFQGNSAPDKSGLPSDRFSAERTGGSVSTLTIQRTQQEDSAVYLCASSNRDTQYFGPGTRLTVL.

The sample holds many counts of this clonotype. The chain joins TRBV29-1 to TRBJ2-1, with 7 bases fitting TRBD2. With V trimmed by 1 base and J by 8 bases, 8 bases remained unmatched. The CDR3 totals 14 residues. CDR1 is SQVTM and CDR2 is ANQGSEA in the germline V gene. For the CDR3, the DNA is TGCAGCGTTGAAGGCTGGTCCCGGGGGGATGAGCAGTTCTTC. Its protein product is CSVEGWSRGDEQFF.

This rearrangement joins TRBV20-1 to TRBJ2-3, with 14 bases fitting TRBD2. The CDR3 totals 16 residues. Germline CDR1 reads DFQATT; CDR2 reads SNEGSKA (reference sequence). Losses at the gene ends were 6 bases for V and 5 bases for J; bases not matched to a gene: 10. The CDR3 region is CSALKTSGGARDTQYF. The DNA of the CDR3 is TGCAGTGCACTGAAGACTAGCGGGGGGGCCAGAGATACGCAGTATTTT.

This clonotype was recorded once. The V and J genes are TRBV20-1 and TRBJ1-2; D is possibly TRBD1 (5 bases). The CDR3 runs to 12 residues. The V end lost 4 bases, the J end lost 2 bases, and 8 bases lay between the germline ends. The V gene's germline CDR1 is DFQATT and CDR2 SNEGSKA (reference sequence). CDR3 residues: CSANEGNYGYTF. The DNA of the CDR3 is TGCAGTGCTAATGAGGGGAACTATGGCTACACCTTC.

This clonotype was seen a single time. The gene calls are TRBV9 and TRBJ1-4, with TRBD1 matching 12 bases. The V segment lost 4 bases and the J segment 8 bases; nucleotides outside the gene matches: 12. CDR1 is SGDLS and CDR2 is YYNGEE in the germline V gene. The CDR3 spans 17 residues. The CDR3 DNA reads as TGTGCCAGCAGCCCCCGGGACAGGGGGCCGGATGAAGAAAAACTGTTTTTT. This encodes CASSPRDRGPDEEKLFF. Filled out from reference TRBV9 and TRBJ1-4, the complete variable domain reads DSGVTQTPKHLITATGQRVTLRCSPRSGDLSVYWYQQSLDQGLQFLIQYYNGEERAKGNILERFSAQQFPDLHSELNLSSLELGDSALYFCASSPRDRGPDEEKLFFGSGTQLSVL.

The table lists this clonotype with a few counts. The CDR3 protein is CASSLRRDRGTDTQYF. CDR3 sequence (DNA): TGTGCCAGCAGCTTACGACGGGACAGGGGAACAGATACGCAGTATTTT. The chain is built from TRBV11-2 and TRBJ2-3; 10 positions agree with TRBD1. J lost 3 bases, V lost 2 bases, and 5 bases had no gene match. The germline V gene encodes CDR1 SGHAT and CDR2 FQNNGV. This CDR3 has 16 residues.

This clonotype was observed a handful of times. At one of its ends the junction is not consistent with the germline gene, which may arise from a read error. V gene TRBV7-2 combines with J gene TRBJ2-3, with TRBD2 identical over 9 bases. The CDR3 contains 14 residues. Germline-derived CDR1 and CDR2 are SGHTA and FQGNSA. CDR3 sequence (DNA): TGTGCCAGCAGCGCCGGGACTAGCATAGATACGCAGTATTTT. It is translated as CASSAGTSIDTQYF.

The chain is built from TRBV2 and TRBJ2-7, with 9 nucleotides matching TRBD2. The CDR3 contains 16 residues. Losses at the gene ends were 2 bases for V and 1 base for J; bases not matched to a gene: 6. Germline-derived CDR1 and CDR2 are SNHLY and FYNNEI. CDR3 loop: CASSERLAAQSYEQYF. In nucleotides, the CDR3 is TGTGCCAGCAGTGAAAGACTAGCGGCACAATCCTACGAGCAGTACTTC.

The chain links TRBV10-3 to TRBJ1-5; D is undetermined. Trimming cost V 8 bases and J 1 base, with 12 bases left between them. The CDR3 is 14 residues long. Per germline, CDR1 ENHRY and CDR2 SYGVKD. The DNA of the CDR3 is TGTGCCATCTCCCGTGGGGAGAGCAATCAGCCCCAGCATTTT. Translated: CAISRGESNQPQHF.

This clonotype has just one count. The chain carries TRBV29-1 and TRBJ1-1; no clear D gene. V was cut by 2 bases and J by 1 base, with 11 bases left in between. Per germline, CDR1 SQVTM and CDR2 ANQGSEA. CDR3 length: 14 residues. The chain's CDR3 is CSVEPPPRNTEAFF. Written as DNA, the CDR3 is TGCAGCGTTGAACCTCCCCCGCGGAACACTGAAGCTTTCTTT.

This chain connects TRBV9 to TRBJ1-2; the match to TRBD1 covers 7 bases. The CDR3 covers 13 residues. Per the germline V gene, CDR1 is SGDLS and CDR2 is YYNGEE. Trimming at V came to 3 bases and at J to 8 bases, leaving 7 bases not matched to a gene. Here the CDR3 reads CASSEQTGKGYTF. CDR3 in DNA: TGTGCCAGCAGCGAGCAGACAGGGAAAGGCTACACCTTC.

A remark on this clonotype: The junction and the germline gene differ at one end; a read error may be behind it. The chain couples TRBV6-5 to TRBJ2-7; the D gene is possibly TRBD2 (5 bases). Germline CDR1 MNHEY, CDR2 SVGAGI. The CDR3 has 13 residues. As DNA, the CDR3 is TGTACCAGCGGCAACGGGGTGACCTACGAGCAGTACTTC. This encodes CTSGNGVTYEQYF.

V gene TRBV6-1 combines with J gene TRBJ2-5; no clear D. The CDR3 runs to 14 residues. V was shortened by 7 bases and J by 2 bases, with 14 bases between the two germline ends. Germline CDR1 and CDR2: MNHNS and SASEGT. CDR3 protein: CASTQGKFQETQYF. Written as DNA, the CDR3 is TGTGCCAGCACCCAAGGGAAGTTTCAAGAGACCCAGTACTTC.

This clonotype occurred a few times. The CDR3 sequence: CASSPEALAGVGEQFF. CDR3 DNA: TGCGCCAGCAGCCCAGAGGCACTAGCGGGGGTCGGTGAGCAGTTCTTC. This rearrangement joins TRBV4-3 to TRBJ2-1, with 11 bases matching TRBD2. With 4 bases clipped from V and 9 bases from J, the junction kept 11 bases outside the gene matches. Germline V gives CDR1 LGHNA, CDR2 YSLEER. CDR3 length: 16 residues.

The rearrangement joins TRBV9 to TRBJ2-5; 7 nucleotides match TRBD1. Gene TRBJ2-7 matches the end of the DNA better, so the J call may be wrong. From germline, CDR1 is SGDLS and CDR2 YYNGEE. The length of the CDR3 is 14 residues. The CDR3 sequence is CASSSGGSRGEQYF. CDR3 bases: TGTGCCAGCAGCTCAGGGGGTTCCCGAGGCGAGCAGTACTTC.

This chain uses TRBV6-6 with TRBJ2-7; TRBD1 is a possible D gene (6 bases). The germline V and J ends were trimmed by 6 bases and 7 bases, with 19 bases remaining between them. This CDR3 is 14 amino acids long. In germline, CDR1 is MNHNY, CDR2 SVGAGI (reference sequence). This CDR3 is CASRERDIYNEQYF. The CDR3 DNA follows: TGTGCCAGCAGGGAAAGGGACATATACAATGAGCAGTACTTC.

The V and J genes are TRBV7-2 and TRBJ1-4; D gene unclear. V was clipped by 2 bases and J by 5 bases, with 9 bases between them. The CDR3 has 14 amino acids. CDR1 is SGHTA, CDR2 FQGNSA, per germline. CDR3 in DNA: TGTGCCAGCAGCTTATGGCCCCGCAATGAAAAACTGTTTTTT. Amino acids: CASSLWPRNEKLFF. Using reference TRBV7-2 and TRBJ1-4 for the parts outside the CDR3, the full variable domain is GAGVSQSPSNKVTEKGKDVELRCDPISGHTALYWYRQSLGQGLEFLIYFQGNSAPDKSGLPSDRFSAERTGGSVSTLTIQRTQQEDSAVYLCASSLWPRNEKLFFGSGTQLSVL.

V is TRBV20-1 and J is TRBJ2-7; 9 bases align to TRBD2. CDR3 length equals 14 residues. Per germline, CDR1 DFQATT and CDR2 SNEGSKA (reference sequence). J lost 3 bases, V lost 6 bases, and 9 bases had no gene match. CDR3 in amino acids: CSAIVAGAYYEQYF. The CDR3 bases are TGCAGTGCCATAGTAGCGGGGGCTTACTACGAGCAGTACTTC.

The V gene is TRBV29-1, the J gene TRBJ1-2; a possible D gene is TRBD1 (6 bases). CDR3 length equals 15 residues. The V end was cut by 2 bases, the J end by 7 bases, with 20 bases between. Looked up from germline, CDR1 is SQVTM and CDR2 is ANQGSEA. DNA of the CDR3: TGCAGCGTTGAACGGGGGCCAGCCTCCTTGGGTGGCTACACCTTC. Its protein is CSVERGPASLGGYTF.

The V gene is TRBV20-1, the J gene TRBJ2-1, with TRBD2 identical over 11 bases. The V segment lost 3 bases and the J segment 2 bases; nucleotides outside the gene matches: 6. The CDR3 extends over 16 amino acids. Germline CDR1 reads DFQATT; CDR2 reads SNEGSKA (reference sequence). CDR3 sequence: CSASPALAGAYNEQFF. CDR3 sequence (DNA): TGCAGTGCTAGCCCTGCACTAGCGGGGGCCTACAATGAGCAGTTCTTC.